This T cell receptor (beta chain) originates from a study of blood T cell repertoires in COVID-19 (TCRdb year 2020). The study in broad terms: Collaborator samples came from the United States, Italy and Spain and covered acute and convalescent phases of COVID-19. Sample metadata almost always included a de-identified subject ID, COVID-19 status, age in years and sex. The samples were drawn from two sources: the first 160 participants of the ongoing ImmuneRACE study, and fewer than 1,500 subjects contributed by 6 global collaborators. HLA class I and class II types, where available, came from metadata supplied by the sample provider rather than from assay-based typing. The prospective study material was composed of cDNA or gDNA derived from T cells, B-cell-depleted T cells, or PBMCs. Deeply sampled blood TCRbeta repertoires from subjects exposed to, actively infected with, or recovered from COVID-19 were included in the dataset. The repertoires were released in a freely available public database meant as a resource for research on the immune response to SARS-CoV-2. The paper as a whole reports these results and caveats: The quantity of clinical and demographic metadata differed by source and by participant and was supplied without curation.

TCRbeta CDR3 regions were amplified from genomic DNA using the immunoSEQ Assay, a bias-controlled multiplex PCR. Per the original workflow: The number of nucleated cells in each sample was estimated from the amplification of reference gene primers within the assay. To quantify the absolute abundance of each unique TCRbeta CDR3 rearrangement, sequence reads were collapsed and filtered. For each sample, productive Simpson clonality was calculated as the square root of Simpson's diversity index over productive rearrangements. Not all clones reach the TCRdb copy of this immuneACCESS table, which keeps in-frame sequences only. Checked studies attribute under half of the gap to unresolved V genes and leave the rest unexplained. The DNA was the basis for D and trimming; V, J and clone size are from that table. The sample contains 250,000 to 350,000 clones, less than 85% of them found a single time. Jointly, the top ten make up approximately 1.5% of the sample.

Worth noting for this clone: Its recognized antigen is unknown. No much larger clonotype is one base removed from it; base qualities were not supplied.

One collaborating source in Seattle enrolled patients while the patients were actively infected and followed the patients over time throughout the course of disease. The collaborating institutions used their own protocols to collect whole blood in K2EDTA tubes. For TCRbeta analysis, collaborators shipped samples in one of three forms: frozen whole blood, isolated PBMCs, or DNA extracted from either of those sample types. The specimen was peripheral blood. This TCR came from a human donor with COVID-19, enrolled during active disease. The donor label of this sample is uncertain.

CDR3 loop: CAWSELVFATEDGGYTF. The nucleotide sequence is TGTGCCTGGAGTGAGTTAGTCTTCGCGACAGAGGATGGAGGCTACACCTTC. The chain employs TRBV30 and TRBJ1-2, and the D gene may be TRBD1, 5 bases matching. There are 17 amino acids in the CDR3, from cysteine to phenylalanine inclusive. The sequence is cut down to CDR3 DNA, 51 bases in frame from base 1. Looking up the germline V gene (reference sequence) yields CDR1 GTSNPN and CDR2 SVGIG. V is reduced by 1 base and J by 8 bases, leaving a spacing of 26 bases between them. The reference TRBV30 and TRBJ1-2 proteins fill in what lies around the CDR3, so the full variable domain reads SQTIHQWPATLVQPVGSPLSLECTVEGTSNPNLYWYRQAAGRGLQLLFYSVGIGQISSEVPQNLSASRPQDRQFILSSKKLLLSDSGFYLCAWSELVFATEDGGYTFGSGTRLTVV.